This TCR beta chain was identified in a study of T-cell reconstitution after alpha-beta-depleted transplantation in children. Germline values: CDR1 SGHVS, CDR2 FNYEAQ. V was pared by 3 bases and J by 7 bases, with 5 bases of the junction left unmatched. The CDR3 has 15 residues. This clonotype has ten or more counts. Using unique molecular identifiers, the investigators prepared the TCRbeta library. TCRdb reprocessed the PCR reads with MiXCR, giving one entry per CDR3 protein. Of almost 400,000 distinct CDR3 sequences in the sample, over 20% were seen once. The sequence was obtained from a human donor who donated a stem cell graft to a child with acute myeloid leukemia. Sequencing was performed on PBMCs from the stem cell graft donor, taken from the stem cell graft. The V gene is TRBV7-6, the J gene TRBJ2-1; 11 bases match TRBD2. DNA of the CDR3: TGTGCCAGCAGCTTGGGACTAGCGGCCCTTAATGAGCAGTTCTTC. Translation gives CASSLGLAALNEQFF. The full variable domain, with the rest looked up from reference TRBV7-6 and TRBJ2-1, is GAGVSQSPRYKVTKRGQDVALRCDPISGHVSLYWYRQALGQGPEFLTYFNYEAQQDKSGLPNDRFSAERPEGSISTLTIQRTEQRDSAMYRCASSLGLAALNEQFFGPGTRLTVL.